This TCR beta chain was captured by sequencing in a study of blood T cells in healthy people across ages. Germline V gene data show CDR1 as MNHEY and CDR2 as SMNVEV (reference sequence). The CDR3 loop spans 14 amino acids. V lost 5 bases to trimming and J lost 5 bases, with 15 bases between them. The study's findings and limits: Roughly linearly, TCR beta diversity per million T cells fell as age increased.

Concerning this clonotype itself: No antigen is known for it.

Primers used in a second PCR of about 6 to 11 cycles were a sample-barcoded 5' primer and a J-beta primer mix. TCRdb reanalysed the 5' RACE reads using MiXCR and keeps one entry per CDR3 protein. The sample has over a million distinct CDR3 sequences, around 59% seen once. Sequenced material: blood. The origin of this receptor is a man younger than 35 in good health. The chain is built from TRBV27 and TRBJ1-2; maybe TRBD1 (6 bases). CDR3 in amino acids: CASSPQGSRYGYTF. The CDR3 nucleotides read TGTGCCAGCAGTCCACAGGGCAGTAGGTATGGCTACACCTTC.